In its sample, the clone carrying this T cell receptor beta chain was seen a few times. These data come from a study of regulatory T cells in long-lasting Graves disease. Time point denoted: newly diagnosed GD, antithyroid drugs for less than 3 months. The TCR library was made from RNA extracted from PBMCs. Through Arm-PCR of CDR3 regions and iRepertoire HTBI primers, TCR beta libraries were built. TCRdb redid the calling of the multiplex PCR reads with MiXCR, one entry per CDR3 protein. The repertoire includes roughly 560,000 distinct CDR3 sequences, around 16% of them detected once, and roughly 25% sits in the top ten. The V gene's germline CDR1 is MNHEY and CDR2 SVGEGT. CDR3 length: 16 residues. The ends were cut back, 2 bases at V and 10 bases at J, with 18 bases in the middle. These same data were also listed under a study on T cells in Graves' hyperthyroidism and ophthalmopathy.

The clonotype was recovered from a woman in her forties or fifties with Graves disease. The chain couples TRBV6-2 or TRBV6-3 to TRBJ1-6, with D unresolved. Sequences were derived from peripheral blood mononuclear cells (PBMCs), sampled at new diagnosis, from a patient treated with antithyroid drugs. The CDR3 nucleotides are TGTGCCAGCAGTTACGCAATCGACGGGAGTTACTCACCCCTCCACTTT. Protein sequence: CASSYAIDGSYSPLHF.